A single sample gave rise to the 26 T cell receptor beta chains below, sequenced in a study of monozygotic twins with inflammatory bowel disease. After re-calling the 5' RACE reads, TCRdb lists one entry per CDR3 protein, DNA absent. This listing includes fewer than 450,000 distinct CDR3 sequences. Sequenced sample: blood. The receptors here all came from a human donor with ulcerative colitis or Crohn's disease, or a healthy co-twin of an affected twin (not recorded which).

The CDR3 protein is CASSYNRGEGSPLHF. The genes are TRBV6-5 and TRBJ1-6; TCRdb selects TRBD1, and the lack of DNA leaves this call unchecked. The germline V gene has CDR1 MNHEY and CDR2 SVGAGI. The CDR3 extends over 15 amino acids.

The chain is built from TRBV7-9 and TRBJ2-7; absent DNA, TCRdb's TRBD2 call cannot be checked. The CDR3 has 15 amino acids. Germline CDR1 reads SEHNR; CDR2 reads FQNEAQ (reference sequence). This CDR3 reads CASSVPGLAGVEQYF.

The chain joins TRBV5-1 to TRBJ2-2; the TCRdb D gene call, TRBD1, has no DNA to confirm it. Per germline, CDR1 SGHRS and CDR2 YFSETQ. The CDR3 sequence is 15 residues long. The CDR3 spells CASSLGQGAAGELFF.

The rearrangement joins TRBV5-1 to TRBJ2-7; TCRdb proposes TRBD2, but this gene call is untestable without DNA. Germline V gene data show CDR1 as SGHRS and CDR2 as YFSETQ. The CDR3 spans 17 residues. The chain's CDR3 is CASSLGLAGTFSYEQYF.

The chain's CDR3 is CASRSGQGNIQYF. This chain uses TRBV5-1 with TRBJ2-4; TCRdb gives TRBD1 as the D gene, but with no DNA this cannot be confirmed. This CDR3 has 13 amino acids. The germline CDR1 and CDR2 sequences are SGHRS and YFSETQ.

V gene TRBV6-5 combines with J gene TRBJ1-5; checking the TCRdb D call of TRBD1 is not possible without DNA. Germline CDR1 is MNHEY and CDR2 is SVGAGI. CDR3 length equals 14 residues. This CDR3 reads CASSYGGGGQPQHF.

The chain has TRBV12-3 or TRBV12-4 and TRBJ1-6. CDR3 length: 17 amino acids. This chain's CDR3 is CASSLARRGQVHSPLHF.

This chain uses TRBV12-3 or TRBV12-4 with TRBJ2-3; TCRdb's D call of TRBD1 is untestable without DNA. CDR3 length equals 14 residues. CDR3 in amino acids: CASSLVPGADTQYF.

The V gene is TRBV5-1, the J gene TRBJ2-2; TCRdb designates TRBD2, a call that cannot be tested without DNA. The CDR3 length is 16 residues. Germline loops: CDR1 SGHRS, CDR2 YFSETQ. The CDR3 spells CASSLGLAGNTGELFF.

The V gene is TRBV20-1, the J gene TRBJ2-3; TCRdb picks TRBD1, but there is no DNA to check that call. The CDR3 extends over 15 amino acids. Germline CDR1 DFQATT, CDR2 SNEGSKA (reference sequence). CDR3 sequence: CSAKIRGGFTDTQYF.

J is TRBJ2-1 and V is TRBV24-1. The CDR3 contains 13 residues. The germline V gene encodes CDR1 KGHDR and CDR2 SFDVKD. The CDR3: CATSDFAAAEQFF.

The CDR3 loop is CSAIPTSGSYNEQFF. This sequence joins TRBV20-1 and TRBJ2-1; the TCRdb call, TRBD2, lacks DNA for checking. Germline V gene data show CDR1 as DFQATT and CDR2 as SNEGSKA (reference sequence). The CDR3 totals 15 residues.

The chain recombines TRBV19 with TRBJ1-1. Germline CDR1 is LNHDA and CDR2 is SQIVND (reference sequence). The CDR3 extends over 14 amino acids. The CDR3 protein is CASSTIGFTTEAFF.

The CDR3 region is CSARGGSVYTF. The V and J genes are TRBV20-1 and TRBJ1-2; the D call of TRBD1 rests on TCRdb alone, since no DNA is present to check it. Germline CDR1 and CDR2: DFQATT and SNEGSKA (reference sequence). The CDR3 covers 11 residues.

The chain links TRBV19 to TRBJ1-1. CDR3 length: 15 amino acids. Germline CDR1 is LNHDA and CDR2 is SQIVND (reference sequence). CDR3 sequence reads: CASSATGFGDTEAFF. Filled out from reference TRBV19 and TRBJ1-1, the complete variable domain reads DGGITQSPKYLFRKEGQNVTLSCEQNLNHDAMYWYRQDPGQGLRLIYYSQIVNDFQKGDIAEGYSVSREKKESFPLTVTSAQKNPTAFYLCASSATGFGDTEAFFGQGTRLTVV.

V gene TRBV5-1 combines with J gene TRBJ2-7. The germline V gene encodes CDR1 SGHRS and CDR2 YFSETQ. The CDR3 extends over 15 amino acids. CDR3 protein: CASSLGGAVTGEQYF.

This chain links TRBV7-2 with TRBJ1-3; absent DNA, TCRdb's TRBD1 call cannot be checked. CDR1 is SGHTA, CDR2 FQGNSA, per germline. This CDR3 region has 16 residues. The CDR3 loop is CASSFPGTGSGNTIYF.

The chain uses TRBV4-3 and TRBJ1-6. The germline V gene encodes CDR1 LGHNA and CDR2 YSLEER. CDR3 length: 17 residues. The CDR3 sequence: CASSQETESSYNSPLHF.

The chain's CDR3 is CASSLRADKFEAFF. The V and J genes are TRBV5-8 and TRBJ1-1. This CDR3 has 14 amino acids. The germline V gene has CDR1 SGHTS and CDR2 YDEGEE.

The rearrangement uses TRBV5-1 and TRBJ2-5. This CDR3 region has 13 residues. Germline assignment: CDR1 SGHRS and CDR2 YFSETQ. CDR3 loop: CASSLGMKETQYF.

CDR3 amino acids: CASSPAGTGANVLTF. The gene calls are TRBV4-1 and TRBJ2-6. CDR1 is MGHRA and CDR2 is YSYEKL in the germline V gene. The CDR3 loop spans 15 amino acids.

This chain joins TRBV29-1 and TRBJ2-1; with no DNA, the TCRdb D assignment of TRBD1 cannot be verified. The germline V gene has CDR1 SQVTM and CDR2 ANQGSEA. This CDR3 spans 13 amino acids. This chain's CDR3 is CSVETQGVVEQFF.

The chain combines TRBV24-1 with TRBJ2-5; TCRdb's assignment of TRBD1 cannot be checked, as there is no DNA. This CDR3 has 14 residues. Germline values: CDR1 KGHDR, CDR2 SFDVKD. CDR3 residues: CATSNRGWEETQYF.

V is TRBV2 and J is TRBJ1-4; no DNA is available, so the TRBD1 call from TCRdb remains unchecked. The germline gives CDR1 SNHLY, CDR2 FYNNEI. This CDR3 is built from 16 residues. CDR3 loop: CASSVMGPATNEKLFF.

CDR3 in amino acids: CASSDSVTSGGYNEQFF. The gene calls are TRBV6-4 and TRBJ2-1; TCRdb returns TRBD2, unconfirmable since there is no DNA. This CDR3 has 17 amino acids. The germline gives CDR1 MRHNA, CDR2 SNTAGT.

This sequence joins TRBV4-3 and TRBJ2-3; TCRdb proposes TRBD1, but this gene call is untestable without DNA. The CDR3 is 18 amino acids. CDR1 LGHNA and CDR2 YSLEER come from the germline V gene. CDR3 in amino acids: CASSQGTLARHSTDTQYF.